Here is one T cell receptor (beta chain) with its context. Its matching antigen is unknown. This sample was included in a study of CD8+ T cells in alopecia areata. Regarding the study as a whole: TCR sharing was clearer in mice than between patients, perhaps partly owing to patient HLA diversity. In scalp samples, resident alphabeta T cells of normal skin are also sequenced. Clonality exceeded that of normal scalp in lesional scalp, most notably in alopecia totalis/universalis.

PBMCs served as the source from which CD4+ and CD8+ T cells were sorted. It was cDNA, reverse transcribed from extracted RNA, that served as the sequencing template. Sequenced by immunoSEQ multiplex PCR; TCRdb stores in-frame clones only, minus some. Of about 150,000 clones in the sample, 55% to 65% are singletons; the top ten hold 4% to 5.5%. Sequencing was performed on CD4+ T cells sorted from blood. The clonotype comes from a human donor in good health.

The CDR3 reads CATSRDARGNQPQHF. In nucleotides, the CDR3 is TGTGCCACCAGCAGAGATGCACGGGGAAATCAGCCCCAGCATTTT. The V gene is TRBV15, the J gene TRBJ1-5; D remains unclear. The V end was cut by 0 bases, the J end by 4 bases, with 10 bases between. Germline CDR1 and CDR2: LNHNV and YYDKDF (reference sequence). The CDR3 runs to 15 residues.